Below are 25 T cell receptor beta chains sequenced from a single sample in a study of blood T cell repertoires in COVID-19. Data came from immunoSEQ multiplex PCR; TCRdb stores just in-frame clones and leaves some out. The repertoire has around 390,000 clones, approximately 90% of them found once; the top ten carry 10%. Sequenced sample: PBMCs or T cells enriched from blood (not recorded which). Receptor source: a woman in her forties or fifties who had recovered from COVID-19.

V gene TRBV29-1 combines with J gene TRBJ1-2; a weak D match, TRBD1 (5 bases). Trimming took off 3 bases at V and 6 bases at J, with 8 bases between the two ends. Germline lookup yields CDR1 SQVTM and CDR2 ANQGSEA. The CDR3 has 11 amino acids. CDR3 nucleotides: TGCAGCGTTGACAGGGCCGATGGCTACACCTTC. This encodes CSVDRADGYTF.

The gene calls are TRBV21-1 and TRBJ2-7; TRBD2, the D gene given by the table, was not confirmed from the DNA. TRBV21-1 is designated a pseudogene. CDR3 length: 16 residues. For the CDR3, the DNA is TGTGCCAGCAGCAAACGGACTAGCGGGGAGGGACACGAGCAGTACTTC. Its translation: CASSKRTSGEGHEQYF.

The chain links TRBV14 to TRBJ1-4; 10 positions match TRBD1. With 1 base clipped from V and 7 bases from J, the junction kept 0 bases outside the gene matches. There are 14 residues in the CDR3. Germline V gene lookup returns CDR1 SGHDN and CDR2 FVKESK. The CDR3 DNA follows: TGTGCCAGCAGCCAAGGGACAGGGGGTGAAAAACTGTTTTTT. Translation: CASSQGTGGEKLFF.

This clone showed up just a few times. The genes are TRBV5-1 and TRBJ2-1; 7 nucleotides align to TRBD2. The germline CDR1 and CDR2 sequences are SGHRS and YFSETQ. This CDR3 region has 15 residues. With 2 bases clipped from V and 8 bases from J, the junction kept 10 bases outside the gene matches. CDR3 protein: CASSLRTSGIDEQFF. CDR3 bases: TGCGCCAGCAGCTTAAGGACAAGCGGGATCGATGAGCAGTTCTTC.

The chain recombines TRBV29-1 with TRBJ2-1, with D uncertain. Trimming cost V 2 bases and J 0 bases, with 11 bases left between them. CDR3 size: 15 residues. Germline values: CDR1 SQVTM, CDR2 ANQGSEA. The DNA of the CDR3 is TGCAGCGTTGAACCCGACTGGAGCTCCTACAATGAGCAGTTCTTC. Protein product: CSVEPDWSSYNEQFF.

This rearrangement joins TRBV10-3 to TRBJ2-1; 9 bases agree with TRBD1. J gave up 4 bases and V 5 bases, and 6 bases lay outside the gene matches. The CDR3 is 15 amino acids. Germline V gene sequence: CDR1 ENHRY, CDR2 SYGVKD. In nucleotides, the CDR3 is TGTGCCATCAGTTCCGGGACAGGGTTTTACAATGAGCAGTTCTTC. It yields the protein CAISSGTGFYNEQFF.

V is TRBV4-2 and J is TRBJ2-2; TRBD2 agrees at 7 bases. Per the germline V gene, CDR1 is LGHNA and CDR2 is YNFKEQ. The length of the CDR3 is 14 residues. V lost 3 bases and J lost 6; bases outside the gene matches: 4. The chain's CDR3 is CASSHATSAGELFF. In DNA form, the CDR3 reads TGTGCCAGCAGCCACGCAACTAGCGCCGGGGAGCTGTTTTTT.

The V and J genes are TRBV7-2 and TRBJ1-1; 9 bases are a match to TRBD1. The CDR3 covers 19 residues. V dropped 2 bases and J dropped 0; count of bases not matched to a gene: 13. Germline V gene lookup returns CDR1 SGHTA and CDR2 FQGNSA. This CDR3 is CASSLLYFMTGGMNTEAFF. The CDR3 region has the DNA TGTGCCAGCAGCTTACTCTATTTTATGACAGGGGGTATGAACACTGAAGCTTTCTTT.

V is TRBV3-1 (or the pseudogene TRBV3-2) and J is TRBJ2-5, with 10 bases aligning to TRBD2. The V segment lost 4 bases and the J segment 0 bases; nucleotides outside the gene matches: 5. The CDR3 totals 16 residues. From germline, CDR1 is LGHDT and CDR2 YNNKEL (reference sequence). Here the CDR3 reads CASSPYSGGDQETQYF. The CDR3 DNA is TGTGCCAGCAGCCCATACAGCGGGGGGGACCAAGAGACCCAGTACTTC.

The chain links TRBV5-1 to TRBJ1-5; tentatively, D is TRBD1 (5 bases). Looked up from germline, CDR1 is SGHRS and CDR2 is YFSETQ. V lost 0 bases and J 0 bases, leaving 7 bases between the germline ends. The CDR3 is made up of 15 amino acids. Here the CDR3 DNA reads TGCGCCAGCAGCTTGGGACAGCATAGCAATCAGCCCCAGCATTTT. Encoded protein: CASSLGQHSNQPQHF.

Comment on this clone: Different DNA sequences within this sample yield the same CDR3. The CDR3 reads CASSLGSYEQYF. The CDR3 nucleotides are TGTGCCAGCAGCTTAGGGAGCTACGAGCAGTACTTC. The V gene is TRBV11-2, the J gene TRBJ2-7; no reliable D call. The CDR3 length is 12 residues. Trimming shortened V by 1 base and J by 3 bases, and 4 bases separated the two germline ends. Germline V gene data show CDR1 as SGHAT and CDR2 as FQNNGV. The full variable domain, its missing parts supplied by reference TRBV11-2 and TRBJ2-7, is EAGVAQSPRYKIIEKRQSVAFWCNPISGHATLYWYQQILGQGPKLLIQFQNNGVVDDSQLPKDRFSAERLKGVDSTLKIQPAKLEDSAVYLCASSLGSYEQYFGPGTRLTVT.

CDR3 coding DNA: TGTGCCAGCAGCCTATCTACGCGAGCGGGGGGGAGCACAGATACGCAGTATTTT. It specifies CASSLSTRAGGSTDTQYF. The chain carries TRBV7-2 and TRBJ2-3; 10 bases match TRBD2. The CDR3 is made up of 18 amino acids. CDR1 and CDR2 (germline): SGHTA, FQGNSA. The ends lost 5 bases at V and 0 bases at J; junction bases unmatched: 11.

V usage is TRBV5-5 and J usage is TRBJ1-2; no reliable D call. Germline CDR1 is SGHKS and CDR2 is YYEKEE (reference sequence). The CDR3 is 16 residues long. V lost 0 bases and J lost 4, with 16 bases in between. The CDR3 sequence is CASSLDYREYGYGYTF. In nucleotides, the CDR3 is TGTGCCAGCAGCTTGGATTATCGGGAGTACGGCTATGGCTACACCTTC.

This chain links TRBV2 with TRBJ1-4; 9 positions match TRBD1. The V gene end was trimmed by 11 bases and the J gene end by 8 bases; junction bases not matched to a gene: 12. This CDR3 contains 14 residues. Germline-derived CDR1 and CDR2 are SNHLY and FYNNEI. Here the CDR3 DNA reads TGTGCCGTCCGGATTAGACAGGGGGGAGAAAAACTGTTTTTT. This gives the protein CAVRIRQGGEKLFF.

This chain links TRBV7-2 with TRBJ2-3; D may be TRBD2 (6 bases). V was cut by 5 bases and J by 6 bases, with 12 bases left in between. Germline assignment: CDR1 SGHTA and CDR2 FQGNSA. The CDR3 extends over 13 amino acids. The CDR3 here is CASSLRERDTQYF. The CDR3 DNA reads TGTGCCAGCAGCCTTCGGGAGAGGGATACGCAGTATTTT. Filled out from reference TRBV7-2 and TRBJ2-3, the complete variable domain reads GAGVSQSPSNKVTEKGKDVELRCDPISGHTALYWYRQSLGQGLEFLIYFQGNSAPDKSGLPSDRFSAERTGGSVSTLTIQRTQQEDSAVYLCASSLRERDTQYFGPGTRLTVL.

The rearrangement links TRBV19 to TRBJ2-2, with D perhaps matching TRBD1 (6 bases). Trimming shortened V by 7 bases and J by 3 bases, and 15 bases separated the two germline ends. The CDR3 is 15 amino acids. Looked up from germline, CDR1 is LNHDA and CDR2 is SQIVND (reference sequence). The CDR3, as DNA: TGTGCCAGTATCATTGGGGGCGCCTACACCGGGGAGCTGTTTTTT. Translating it yields CASIIGGAYTGELFF.

The CDR3 reads CASSQDPQGEKLFF. The CDR3 nucleotides read TGTGCCAGCAGCCAAGACCCTCAGGGGGAAAAACTGTTTTTT. The chain links TRBV3-1 (or the pseudogene TRBV3-2) to TRBJ1-4; D perhaps matches TRBD1 (6 bases). CDR3 length equals 14 residues. CDR1 and CDR2 from the germline V gene are LGHDT and YNNKEL (reference sequence). V lost 0 bases and J 8 bases, leaving 10 bases between the germline ends.

V gene TRBV6-1 combines with J gene TRBJ1-3, with a tentative D call TRBD1 (5 bases). V was shortened by 1 base and J by 2 bases, with 12 bases between the two germline ends. CDR1 and CDR2 from the germline V gene are MNHNS and SASEGT. The length of the CDR3 is 16 residues. The CDR3 DNA follows: TGTGCCAGCAGTGAAGGGTCCGGGGGGGCTGGAAACACCATATATTTT. Its translation: CASSEGSGGAGNTIYF.

This chain uses TRBV4-1 with TRBJ2-3; 14 bases map to TRBD2. Germline CDR1 and CDR2: MGHRA and YSYEKL. The CDR3 contains 17 residues. V lost 5 bases to trimming and J lost 6 bases; unmatched junction nucleotides: 10. The chain's CDR3 is CASSKRTSGGLWDTQYF. In DNA form, the CDR3 reads TGCGCCAGCAGCAAACGGACTAGCGGGGGGCTCTGGGATACGCAGTATTTT.

This sequence joins TRBV7-8 and TRBJ2-5; 11 bases fit TRBD2. The CDR3 is 16 residues long. Germline CDR1 SGHVS, CDR2 FQNEAQ. V trimming: 3 bases; J trimming: 4 bases; junction bases outside the gene matches: 7. The CDR3 is CASSLWTSGYTETQYF. DNA for the CDR3: TGTGCCAGCAGCTTGTGGACTAGCGGGTACACAGAGACCCAGTACTTC.

V and J are TRBV9 and TRBJ2-2, with TRBD1 identical over 7 bases. Germline V gene data show CDR1 as SGDLS and CDR2 as YYNGEE. The V and J ends lost 3 bases and 2 bases, in that order; junction bases with no gene match: 7. CDR3 length equals 16 residues. CDR3 bases: TGTGCCAGCAGCGCCTGGCGAGGGGGCAACACCGGGGAGCTGTTTTTT. It translates to CASSAWRGGNTGELFF.

The rearrangement links TRBV6-5 to TRBJ2-1; weak D call: TRBD2 (7 bases). Germline lookup yields CDR1 MNHEY and CDR2 SVGAGI. Trimming removed 8 bases from V and 4 bases from J, with 12 bases in between. The CDR3 totals 13 residues. The CDR3 DNA sequence: TGTGCCAGCCGAGGGGGAGGGTACAATGAGCAGTTCTTC. It is translated as CASRGGGYNEQFF.

The V call is TRBV4-2, the J call TRBJ2-5; TRBD2 might be the D (5 bases). The V end was cut by 4 bases, the J end by 5 bases, with 20 bases between. This CDR3 spans 16 amino acids. In germline, CDR1 is LGHNA, CDR2 YNFKEQ. The CDR3 reads CASSPQGYGVGETQYF. In nucleotides, the CDR3 is TGTGCCAGCAGCCCTCAAGGGTACGGGGTCGGGGAGACCCAGTACTTC.

This chain joins TRBV3-1 (or the pseudogene TRBV3-2) and TRBJ1-1, with a weak D call TRBD1 (5 bases). This CDR3 is 15 amino acids long. V was clipped by 4 bases and J by 4 bases, with 16 bases between them. The V gene's germline CDR1 is LGHDT and CDR2 YNNKEL (reference sequence). CDR3 protein: CASSLSGTGITEAFF. The DNA for the CDR3 is TGTGCCAGCAGCCTATCCGGGACTGGCATCACTGAAGCTTTCTTT.

The sample holds one count of this clone. This sequence joins TRBV7-9 and TRBJ1-1; D gene uncertain. The V and J ends lost 5 bases and 7 bases respectively, with 8 bases between them. CDR3 length equals 11 residues. CDR1 is SEHNR and CDR2 is FQNEAQ in the germline V gene (reference sequence). The CDR3 here is CASSDVGEAFF. CDR3 nucleotide sequence: TGTGCCAGCAGCGATGTCGGTGAAGCTTTCTTT.